Sequencing of this T cell receptor (beta chain) was carried out in a study of cytomegalovirus exposure and HLA in healthy donors. Germline CDR1 is SGHTA and CDR2 is FQGNSA. This CDR3 spans 14 amino acids. V lost 8 bases and J lost 0, with 11 bases in between. This clone was detected only once. Its antigen is currently unknown. Study-wide points: Among immune exposure information, only CMV serostatus was available. Earlier results showed most TCR beta V segments being productive about 87% or about 30% of the time.

60 Vbeta and 13 Jbeta primers were used in PCR. Original processing notes: Roughly 9.9 million shared chains were among the roughly 80 million unique TCR beta chains that a later analysis counted. Measured with immunoSEQ multiplex PCR; TCRdb has only the in-frame clones, and not every one. The V and J calls and the clone size are those of that table, but D and trimming were determined from the DNA. The sample includes 300,000 or so clones, 84% of them seen just once. The receptor was derived from a woman between 40 and 50 years old in good health and CMV-seropositive. The chain links TRBV7-2 to TRBJ2-1, with D perhaps TRBD2 (5 bases). Input material: PBMCs. CDR3 coding DNA: TGTGCCAGCCTTGCGGGTGCCTCCTACAATGAGCAGTTCTTC. Residues: CASLAGASYNEQFF.